This TCR beta chain is from a study of T and B cells in COVID-19 patients. Study context: Blood was sampled from COVID-19 patients who were either actively infected or recovered. Of 20 active-infection patients, roughly eleven were critically ill with mechanical ventilation or extracorporeal membrane oxygenation. Study findings and constraints: Active COVID-19 showed highly clonal TRB repertoires; recovery showed diversity and richness above healthy donors. Patients with COVID-19 reportedly showed strongly skewed T cell receptor beta variable and joining gene usage.

On this clonotype itself: The antigen is undetermined.

BIOMED2 TRB-A/B primer pools were used in multiplex TRB PCR. A single record per CDR3 protein comes from TCRdb applying MiXCR to the multiplex PCR reads. The sample yields roughly 5,000 distinct CDR3 sequences, about 35% seen once. The CDR3 has 15 amino acids. Trimming pared 6 bases from V and 2 bases from J, leaving 17 bases between. Germline CDR1 is LNHDA and CDR2 is SQIVND (reference sequence). Blood genomic DNA input for TRB amplification was 250-500 ng. The rearrangement links TRBV19 to TRBJ2-7; unclear D gene. This receptor was identified in a human donor who had recovered from COVID-19. Input material: blood. The CDR3 loop reads CASSVTGSPAYEQYF. The DNA for the CDR3 is TGTGCCAGTAGCGTGACCGGGTCGCCCGCCTACGAGCAGTACTTC. The full variable domain, rest sourced from reference TRBV19 and TRBJ2-7, is DGGITQSPKYLFRKEGQNVTLSCEQNLNHDAMYWYRQDPGQGLRLIYYSQIVNDFQKGDIAEGYSVSREKKESFPLTVTSAQKNPTAFYLCASSVTGSPAYEQYFGPGTRLTVT.